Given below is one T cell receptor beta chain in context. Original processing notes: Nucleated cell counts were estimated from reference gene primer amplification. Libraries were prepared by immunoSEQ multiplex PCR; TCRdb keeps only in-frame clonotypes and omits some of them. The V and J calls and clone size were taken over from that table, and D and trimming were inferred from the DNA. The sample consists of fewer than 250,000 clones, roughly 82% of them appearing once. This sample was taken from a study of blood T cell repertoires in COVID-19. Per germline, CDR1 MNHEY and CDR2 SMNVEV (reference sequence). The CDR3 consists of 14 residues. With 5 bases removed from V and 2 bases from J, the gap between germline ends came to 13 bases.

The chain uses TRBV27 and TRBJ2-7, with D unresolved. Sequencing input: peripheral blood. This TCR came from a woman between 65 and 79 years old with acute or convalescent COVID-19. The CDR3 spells CASSPTLVPYEQYF. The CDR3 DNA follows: TGTGCCAGCAGTCCCACCCTAGTCCCCTACGAGCAGTACTTC.